This TCR beta chain was observed in a study of cytomegalovirus exposure and HLA in healthy donors. Points from the study as a whole: Association with HLA alleles at 0.05 false discovery rate was found for roughly 17,000 TCR beta sequences in a later analysis.

As to this clone: Its antigen is still unknown.

PCR employed 60 Vbeta and 13 Jbeta primers. Sequencing used immunoSEQ multiplex PCR; TCRdb keeps in-frame clones, though not all of them. Of about 190,000 clones in the sample, 65% to 80% were seen once. The receptor comes from a young man in good health and CMV-seropositive. The sample consisted of PBMCs.

The CDR3 region is CASSESGAFTDTQYF. Written as DNA, the CDR3 is TGCGCCAGCAGCGAGTCGGGAGCATTCACAGATACGCAGTATTTT. The chain joins TRBV5-1 to TRBJ2-3; D might be TRBD2 (6 bases). The germline V gene has CDR1 SGHRS and CDR2 YFSETQ. This CDR3 has 15 amino acids. V lost 4 bases to trimming and J lost 2 bases, with 14 bases between them.